Listed here is a single TCR beta chain. What it binds is unknown. Method: immunoSEQ multiplex PCR; TCRdb's copy keeps in-frame clones and lacks some. The table records 150,000 or so clones, about 88% of them present only once. The CDR3 extends over 15 amino acids. The germline V and J ends were trimmed by 3 bases and 4 bases, with 16 bases remaining between them. Germline V gene sequence: CDR1 SGHNT, CDR2 YYREEE (reference sequence). This sample was taken from a study of T cell responses to AZD1222 COVID-19 vaccine. Study-wide findings and caveats: Possibly, clonal diversity was underestimated; donors were largely white British and included more females.

This clonotype originated in an adult in good health. V is TRBV5-4 and J is TRBJ1-1; D is perhaps TRBD1 (6 bases). This material consisted of peripheral blood, taken on day 0 of AZD1222 vaccination. CDR3 loop: CASSSHQGGGTEAFF. In DNA, the CDR3 is TGTGCCAGCAGCTCACACCAAGGGGGGGGCACTGAAGCTTTCTTT.